These 24 T cell receptor beta chains share one sample of origin, sequenced in a study of cytomegalovirus exposure and HLA in healthy donors. The PCR used 60 Vbeta and 13 Jbeta primers. Using immunoSEQ multiplex PCR, the repertoire was profiled, and TCRdb retains in-frame clones only, with some absent. Counted here are about 150,000 clones, roughly 80% occurring once; the ten biggest clones make up approximately 2.9%. The sample consisted of PBMCs. These TCRs come from a woman aged 30 to 39 in good health and CMV-seronegative.

This rearrangement joins TRBV9 to TRBJ1-2, with a tentative D call TRBD1 (5 bases). V was pared by 4 bases and J by 4 bases, with 11 bases between. Looked up from germline, CDR1 is SGDLS and CDR2 is YYNGEE. CDR3 length equals 13 residues. The CDR3: CASSIRAGYGYTF. In DNA, the CDR3 is TGTGCCAGCAGCATCAGGGCCGGCTATGGCTACACCTTC.

This clone came up once. CDR3 coding DNA: TGTGCCAGCAGCCCGCGGACAGGGGGGTACGAGCAGTACTTC. It encodes CASSPRTGGYEQYF. The J gene is TRBJ2-5, the V gene TRBV5-4, with 10 nucleotides matching TRBD1. With the DNA end fitting TRBJ2-7 better, the J assignment may be wrong. The CDR3 runs 14 residues. Germline V gene lookup returns CDR1 SGHNT and CDR2 YYREEE (reference sequence).

This clone was detected a few times. The V and J genes are TRBV7-3 and TRBJ2-7; 7 positions match TRBD1. The V segment lost 5 bases and the J segment 6 bases; nucleotides outside the gene matches: 7. CDR3 length: 13 residues. CDR1 and CDR2 from the germline V gene are SGHTA and FQGTGA. The CDR3: CASSQDRTGEQYF. The CDR3 DNA reads as TGTGCCAGCAGCCAGGACAGGACGGGCGAGCAGTACTTC.

The chain combines TRBV6-4 with TRBJ2-6; 10 bases are shared with TRBD1. The trim removed 8 bases at V and 3 bases at J, leaving 7 bases unmatched. Germline loops: CDR1 MRHNA, CDR2 SNTAGT. The CDR3 runs to 16 residues. The CDR3 is CASAGTGDGGANVLTF. CDR3 DNA sequence: TGTGCCAGCGCCGGGACAGGGGATGGTGGGGCCAACGTCCTGACTTTC.

The chain has TRBV6-1 and TRBJ1-5; perhaps TRBD1 as D (5 bases). The CDR3 contains 13 residues. Trimming removed 6 bases at V and 4 bases at J, with 10 bases between. Germline V gene data show CDR1 as MNHNS and CDR2 as SASEGT. Here the CDR3 reads CASSRQGNQPQHF. The CDR3 DNA is TGTGCCAGCAGCCGCCAGGGAAATCAGCCCCAGCATTTT.

As concerns this clone: One end of the junction varies from germline; a read error may be responsible. The chain uses TRBV28 and TRBJ2-3, with TRBD2 matching over 9 bases. Germline V gene lookup returns CDR1 MDHEN and CDR2 SYDVKM. The CDR3 loop spans 15 amino acids. CDR3 sequence: CASSLRAGGTDTQYF. CDR3 nucleotide sequence: TGTGCCAGCAGTTTAAGAGCGGGAGGCACGGATACGCAGTATTTT.

The chain joins TRBV28 to TRBJ1-1; D uncertain. Germline-derived CDR1 and CDR2 are MDHEN and SYDVKM. V was pared by 6 bases and J by 0 bases, with 14 bases between. The CDR3 covers 15 residues. This CDR3 is CASSNGGGMNTEAFF. The CDR3 coding sequence is TGTGCCAGCAGCAACGGCGGCGGAATGAACACTGAAGCTTTCTTT.

The J gene is TRBJ2-7, the V gene TRBV2; D possibly corresponds to TRBD2 (5 bases). V was cut by 8 bases and J by 0 bases, with 14 bases left in between. The CDR3 totals 14 residues. The germline CDR1 and CDR2 sequences are SNHLY and FYNNEI. CDR3 region: CASVLDYNSYEQYF. For the CDR3, the DNA is TGTGCCAGCGTCCTCGACTACAACTCCTACGAGCAGTACTTC.

V is TRBV9 and J is TRBJ1-1; possible D gene TRBD1, 6 bases. V gave up 0 bases and J gave up 5 bases, with 11 bases separating them. CDR3 length: 14 residues. The germline V gene has CDR1 SGDLS and CDR2 YYNGEE. The CDR3 loop reads CASSVGGGRTEAFF. As DNA, the CDR3 is TGTGCCAGCAGCGTAGGCGGGGGGCGAACTGAAGCTTTCTTT.

V is TRBV7-2 and J is TRBJ1-4, with a tentative D call TRBD1 (6 bases). Germline CDR1 is SGHTA and CDR2 is FQGNSA. This CDR3 spans 14 amino acids. Trimming shortened V by 5 bases and J by 4 bases, and 11 bases separated the two germline ends. The CDR3 loop is CASSLQGFNEKLFF. The CDR3, as DNA: TGTGCCAGCAGCCTACAGGGCTTTAATGAAAAACTGTTTTTT.

V usage is TRBV7-8 and J usage is TRBJ2-7; 7 positions match TRBD1. The CDR3 has 15 amino acids. Trimming cost V 0 bases and J 2 bases; bases outside gene matches: 4. CDR1 is SGHVS, CDR2 FQNEAQ, per germline. DNA of the CDR3: TGTGCCAGCAGCTTAGCGTTAACAGGGGCCTACGAGCAGTACTTC. The encoded protein is CASSLALTGAYEQYF.

The chain combines TRBV7-6 with TRBJ1-1, with 7 bases fitting TRBD1. Per the germline V gene, CDR1 is SGHVS and CDR2 is FNYEAQ. The CDR3 runs 13 residues. Trimming cost V 5 bases and J 1 base; bases outside gene matches: 1. The chain's CDR3 is CASSRDRNTEAFF. The CDR3 nucleotides read TGTGCCAGCAGCCGGGACAGGAACACTGAAGCTTTCTTT.

V gene TRBV10-3 combines with J gene TRBJ2-3; D is ambiguous. With 10 bases removed from V and 0 bases from J, the gap between germline ends came to 8 bases. The CDR3 consists of 12 residues. Per germline, CDR1 ENHRY and CDR2 SYGVKD. CDR3 protein: CATRSSTDTQYF. Written as DNA, the CDR3 is TGTGCCACCAGGTCTAGCACAGATACGCAGTATTTT.

The sample holds one count of this clone. This chain uses TRBV7-3 with TRBJ2-3; possibly TRBD1 for D (5 bases). CDR3 length equals 13 residues. Germline CDR1 and CDR2: SGHTA and FQGTGA. Trimming left V 5 bases short and J 4 bases short, with 10 bases between. DNA of the CDR3: TGTGCCAGCAGCCCATTGGGGCCAGATACGCAGTATTTT. It encodes CASSPLGPDTQYF.

The chain carries TRBV18 and TRBJ2-7, with TRBD1 matching over 9 bases. CDR3 size: 13 residues. Germline lookup yields CDR1 KGHSH and CDR2 LQKENI. V dropped 8 bases and J dropped 6; count of bases not matched to a gene: 8. The CDR3, as DNA: TGTGCCAGCGACAAGGGACAGGGTGCCGAGCAGTACTTC. Protein: CASDKGQGAEQYF.

This clone was seen only once. The V gene is TRBV18, the J gene TRBJ1-1; 9 bases align to TRBD1. The CDR3 contains 15 residues. CDR1 is KGHSH, CDR2 LQKENI, per germline. V dropped 3 bases and J dropped 2; count of bases not matched to a gene: 4. The CDR3: CASSPPDRGNTEAFF. CDR3 nucleotides: TGTGCCAGCTCACCCCCGGACAGGGGAAACACTGAAGCTTTCTTT.

The J gene is TRBJ2-1, the V gene TRBV21-1; TRBD2 is taken as the D call from the table, unchecked against the DNA. TRBV21-1 is tagged as a pseudogene. The CDR3 is 16 residues long. In DNA, the CDR3 is TGTGCCAGCAGCCCCCCGGGGTCACCACCCTTCGATGAGCAGTTCTTC. This translates into CASSPPGSPPFDEQFF.

The V gene is TRBV13, the J gene TRBJ2-5; D gene ambiguous. This CDR3 is 14 amino acids long. Per the germline V gene, CDR1 is PRHDT and CDR2 is FYEKMQ (reference sequence). V was cut by 5 bases and J by 6 bases, with 16 bases left in between. In DNA, the CDR3 is TGTGCCAGCAGCCGCCTTGCGGTCAGACAGACCCAGTACTTC. This gives the protein CASSRLAVRQTQYF.

The chain combines TRBV28 with TRBJ2-7; no reliable D call. The CDR3 length is 16 residues. Germline loops: CDR1 MDHEN, CDR2 SYDVKM. The V end lost 5 bases, the J end lost 0 bases, and 17 bases lay between the germline ends. The CDR3 DNA reads as TGTGCCAGCAGTCCCCCCCAAGGAGCAATCTCCTACGAGCAGTACTTC. The encoded protein is CASSPPQGAISYEQYF.

The chain combines TRBV10-1 with TRBJ2-3; 13 positions match TRBD2. Trimming removed 6 bases from V and 2 bases from J; junction bases left unmatched: 11. Germline-derived CDR1 and CDR2 are WNHNN and SYGVQD (reference sequence). The CDR3 covers 18 residues. CDR3 region: CASSHSFGTSGNTDTQYF. The CDR3 nucleotides are TGCGCCAGCAGCCACAGTTTCGGGACTAGCGGGAACACAGATACGCAGTATTTT.

The CDR3 region has the DNA TGTGCCAGCAGTTACTCGATAGGGGCAGGGGACGAAAAACTGTTTTTT. This codes for CASSYSIGAGDEKLFF. V usage is TRBV6-5 and J usage is TRBJ1-4, with D tentatively TRBD1 (6 bases). Between the trimmed V and J ends, which lost 0 bases and 8 bases, there was a span of 16 bases. Germline CDR1 reads MNHEY; CDR2 reads SVGAGI. There are 16 residues in the CDR3.

The chain uses TRBV6-6 and TRBJ2-7; TRBD1 matches at 7 bases. V was clipped by 6 bases and J by 0 bases; unmatched bases: 5. In germline, CDR1 is MNHNY, CDR2 SVGAGI (reference sequence). This CDR3 has 14 amino acids. This chain's CDR3 is CASRHRDSSYEQYF. CDR3 nucleotide sequence: TGTGCCAGCAGGCACCGGGACAGCTCCTACGAGCAGTACTTC.

In this sample, this clone turned up once. The chain employs TRBV9 and TRBJ1-3; D might be TRBD1 (5 bases). The CDR3 totals 14 residues. Germline CDR1 is SGDLS and CDR2 is YYNGEE. The V end was cut by 0 bases, the J end by 10 bases, with 14 bases between. DNA of the CDR3: TGTGCCAGCAGCGTAGAGGGCCAGGGTGGGACCATATATTTT. It yields the protein CASSVEGQGGTIYF. Full variable domain (missing parts from reference TRBV9 and TRBJ1-3): DSGVTQTPKHLITATGQRVTLRCSPRSGDLSVYWYQQSLDQGLQFLIQYYNGEERAKGNILERFSAQQFPDLHSELNLSSLELGDSALYFCASSVEGQGGTIYFGEGSWLTVV.

The chain couples TRBV7-2 to TRBJ1-1; no clear D. The CDR3 sequence is 15 residues long. V lost 1 base, J lost 0 bases, and 9 bases lay in between. Looked up from germline, CDR1 is SGHTA and CDR2 is FQGNSA. CDR3 in DNA: TGTGCCAGCAGCTTAGTAGGAACTATGAACACTGAAGCTTTCTTT. It encodes CASSLVGTMNTEAFF.